This T cell receptor beta chain was profiled in a study of blood T cell repertoires in COVID-19. Study at large: There were acute and convalescent COVID-19 samples, and they came from the United States, Italy and Spain. T cells, B-cell-depleted T cells, or PBMCs provided the cDNA or gDNA that served as material.

As processed by the authors: Nucleated cell counts were estimated from reference gene primer amplification. Measured with immunoSEQ multiplex PCR; TCRdb has only the in-frame clones, and not every one. Clone size and V and J calls were adopted from that table, with D and trimming inferred from the DNA. The sample carries some 200,000 clones, approximately 83% recorded once. This clone occurred once. The sample taken for sequencing was peripheral blood. The clonotype was recovered from a woman in her thirties who had recovered from COVID-19.

The CDR3 DNA follows: TGTGCCAGCAGCGTAGAAGGAAAAGGGTGGCTAGCAATCGCCAGTGAGCAGTTCTTC. As protein: CASSVEGKGWLAIASEQFF. The chain links TRBV9 to TRBJ2-1, with D perhaps TRBD2 (5 bases). The CDR3 has 19 residues. Trimming took off 0 bases at V and 9 bases at J, with 28 bases between the two ends. The germline CDR1 and CDR2 sequences are SGDLS and YYNGEE.